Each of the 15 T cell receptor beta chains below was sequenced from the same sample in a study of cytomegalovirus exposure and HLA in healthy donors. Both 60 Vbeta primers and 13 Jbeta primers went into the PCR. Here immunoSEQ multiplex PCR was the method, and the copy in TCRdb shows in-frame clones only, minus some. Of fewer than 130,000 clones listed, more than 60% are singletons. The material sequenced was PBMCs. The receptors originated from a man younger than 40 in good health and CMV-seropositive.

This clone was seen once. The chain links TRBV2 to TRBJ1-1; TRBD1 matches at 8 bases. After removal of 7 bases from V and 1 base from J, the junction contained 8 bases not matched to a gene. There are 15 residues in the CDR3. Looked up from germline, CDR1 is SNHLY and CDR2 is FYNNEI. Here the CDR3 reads CASTPDRAGNTEAFF. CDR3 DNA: TGTGCCAGCACTCCGGACAGGGCCGGGAACACTGAAGCTTTCTTT.

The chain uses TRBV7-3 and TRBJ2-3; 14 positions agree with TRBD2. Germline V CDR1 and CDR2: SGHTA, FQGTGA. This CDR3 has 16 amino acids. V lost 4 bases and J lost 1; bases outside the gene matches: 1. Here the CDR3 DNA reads TGTGCCAGCAGCTCGGGACTAGCGGGGGGCACAGATACGCAGTATTTT. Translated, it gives CASSSGLAGGTDTQYF.

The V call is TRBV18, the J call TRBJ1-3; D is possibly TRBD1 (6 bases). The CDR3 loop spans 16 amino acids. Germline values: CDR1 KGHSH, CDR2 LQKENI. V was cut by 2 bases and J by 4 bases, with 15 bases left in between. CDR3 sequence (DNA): TGTGCCAGCTCACCATTACAGGGACCTGGCGGAAACACCATATATTTT. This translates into CASSPLQGPGGNTIYF. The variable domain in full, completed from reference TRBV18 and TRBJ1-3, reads NAGVMQNPRHLVRRRGQEARLRCSPMKGHSHVYWYRQLPEEGLKFMVYLQKENIIDESGMPKERFSAEFPKEGPSILRIQQVVRGDSAAYFCASSPLQGPGGNTIYFGEGSWLTVV.

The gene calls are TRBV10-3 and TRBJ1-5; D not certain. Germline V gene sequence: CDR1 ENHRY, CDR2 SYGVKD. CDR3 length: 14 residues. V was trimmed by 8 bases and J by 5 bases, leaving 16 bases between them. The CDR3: CAIAPPGWDQPQHF. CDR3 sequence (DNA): TGTGCCATCGCCCCCCCGGGGTGGGATCAGCCCCAGCATTTT.

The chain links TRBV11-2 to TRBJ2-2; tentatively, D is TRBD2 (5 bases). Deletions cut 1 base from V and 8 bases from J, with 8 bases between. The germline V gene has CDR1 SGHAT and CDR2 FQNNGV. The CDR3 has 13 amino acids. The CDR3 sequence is CASSLVERGELFF. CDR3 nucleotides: TGTGCCAGCAGCTTAGTGGAGCGGGGGGAGCTGTTTTTT.

The CDR3, as DNA: TGTGCCAGCAGCGTAGGCGAGGGTTCACCCCTCCACTTT. It yields the protein CASSVGEGSPLHF. V and J are TRBV9 and TRBJ1-6; D is unresolved. Trimming shortened V by 0 bases and J by 9 bases, and 7 bases separated the two germline ends. From germline, CDR1 is SGDLS and CDR2 YYNGEE. The CDR3 is made up of 13 amino acids.

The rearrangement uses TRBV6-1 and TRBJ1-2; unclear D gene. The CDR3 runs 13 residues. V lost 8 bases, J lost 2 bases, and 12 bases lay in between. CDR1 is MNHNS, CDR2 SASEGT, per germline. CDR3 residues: CASRSGGNYGYTF. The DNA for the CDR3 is TGTGCCAGCCGGTCGGGCGGGAACTATGGCTACACCTTC.

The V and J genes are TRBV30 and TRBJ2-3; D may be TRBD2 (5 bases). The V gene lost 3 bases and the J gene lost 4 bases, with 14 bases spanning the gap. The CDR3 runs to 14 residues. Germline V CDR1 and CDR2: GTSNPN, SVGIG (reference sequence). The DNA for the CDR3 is TGTGCCTGGAGGTCCCCGACGGGGTCAGATACGCAGTATTTT. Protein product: CAWRSPTGSDTQYF.

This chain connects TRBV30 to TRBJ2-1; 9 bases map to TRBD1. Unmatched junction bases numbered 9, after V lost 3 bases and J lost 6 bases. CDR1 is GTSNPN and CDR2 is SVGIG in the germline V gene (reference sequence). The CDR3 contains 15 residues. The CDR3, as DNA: TGTGCCTGGAGGGGGGACAGGGAATATAGCAATGAGCAGTTCTTC. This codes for CAWRGDREYSNEQFF.

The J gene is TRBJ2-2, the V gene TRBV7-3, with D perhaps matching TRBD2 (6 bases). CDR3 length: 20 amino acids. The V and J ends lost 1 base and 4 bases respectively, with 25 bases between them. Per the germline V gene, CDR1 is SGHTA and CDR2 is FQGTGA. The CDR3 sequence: CASSLIPPTSWGSFTGELFF. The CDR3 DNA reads TGTGCCAGCAGCTTAATTCCGCCAACTAGCTGGGGGTCGTTCACCGGGGAGCTGTTTTTT.

The CDR3 region is CASSPMGRGAAGELFF. The CDR3 nucleotides read TGTGCCAGCAGCCCAATGGGCCGGGGGGCGGCCGGGGAGCTGTTTTTT. This rearrangement joins TRBV7-2 to TRBJ2-2, with a weak D call TRBD2 (7 bases). CDR1 is SGHTA and CDR2 is FQGNSA in the germline V gene. The CDR3 extends over 16 amino acids. Trimming shortened V by 5 bases and J by 6 bases, and 19 bases separated the two germline ends.

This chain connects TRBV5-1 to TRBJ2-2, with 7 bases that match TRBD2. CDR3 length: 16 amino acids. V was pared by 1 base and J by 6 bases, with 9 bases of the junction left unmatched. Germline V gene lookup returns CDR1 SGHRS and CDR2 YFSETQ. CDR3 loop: CASSLSPSGVPGELFF. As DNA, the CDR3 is TGCGCCAGCAGCTTGTCTCCTAGCGGAGTGCCCGGGGAGCTGTTTTTT.

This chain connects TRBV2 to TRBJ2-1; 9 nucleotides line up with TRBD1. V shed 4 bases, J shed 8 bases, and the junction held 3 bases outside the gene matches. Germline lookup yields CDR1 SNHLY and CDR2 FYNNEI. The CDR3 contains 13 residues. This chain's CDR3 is CASSGDRDYEQFF. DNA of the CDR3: TGTGCCAGCAGTGGGGACAGGGATTATGAGCAGTTCTTC.

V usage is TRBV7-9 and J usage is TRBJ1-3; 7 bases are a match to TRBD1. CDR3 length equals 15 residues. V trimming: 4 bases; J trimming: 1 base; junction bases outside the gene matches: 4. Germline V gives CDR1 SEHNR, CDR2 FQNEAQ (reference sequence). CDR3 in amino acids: CASSSTGRSGNTIYF. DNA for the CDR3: TGTGCCAGCAGCTCGACAGGGAGATCTGGAAACACCATATATTTT.

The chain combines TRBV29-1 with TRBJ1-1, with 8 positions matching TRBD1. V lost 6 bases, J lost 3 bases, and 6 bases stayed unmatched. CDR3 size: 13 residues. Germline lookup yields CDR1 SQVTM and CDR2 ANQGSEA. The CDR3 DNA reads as TGCAGCGTCGGACAGGGCGAGGACACTGAAGCTTTCTTT. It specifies CSVGQGEDTEAFF.